This TCR beta chain was recorded in a study of cytomegalovirus exposure and HLA in healthy donors. Comments on this clone: Its antigen remains unknown. Other DNA sequences of this sample code for an identical CDR3.

Germline assignment: CDR1 SGHDN and CDR2 FVKESK. The CDR3 totals 12 residues. V shed 4 bases and J shed 5 bases, with 6 bases lying between them. The study's findings and limits: Most TCR beta V segments were productive about 90% or about 30% of the time in an earlier analysis. Based on reports, TCR beta sequences accurately predicted HLA-A and HLA-B alleles for most subjects. Cytomegalovirus status was reportedly diagnosed by the classifier with high sensitivity and specificity. A later analysis associated 15,000 or so TCR beta sequences with HLA alleles at a 0.05 false discovery rate.

PCR involved 60 Vbeta and 13 Jbeta primers. Assay: immunoSEQ multiplex PCR; the TCRdb copy retains only in-frame clones and omits some. In total, the table holds approximately 68,000 clones. The specimen was PBMCs. The chain is built from TRBV14 and TRBJ2-1; D is unresolved. The clonotype was recovered from a female donor in good health and CMV-seropositive. The CDR3, as DNA: TGTGCCAGCAGCCCATCCCACAATGAGCAGTTCTTC. Encoded protein: CASSPSHNEQFF.